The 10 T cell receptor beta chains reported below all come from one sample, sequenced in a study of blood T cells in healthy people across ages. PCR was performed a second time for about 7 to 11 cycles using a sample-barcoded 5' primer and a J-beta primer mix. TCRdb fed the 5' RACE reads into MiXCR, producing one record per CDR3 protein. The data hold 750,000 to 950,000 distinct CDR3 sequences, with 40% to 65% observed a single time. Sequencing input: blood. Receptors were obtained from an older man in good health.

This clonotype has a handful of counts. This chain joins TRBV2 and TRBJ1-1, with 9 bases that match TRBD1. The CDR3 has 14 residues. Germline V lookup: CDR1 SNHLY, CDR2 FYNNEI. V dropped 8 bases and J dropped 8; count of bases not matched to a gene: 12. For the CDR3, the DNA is TGTGCCAGCCAGAACAGGGGGCACTACGTGGAAGCTTTCTTT. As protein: CASQNRGHYVEAFF.

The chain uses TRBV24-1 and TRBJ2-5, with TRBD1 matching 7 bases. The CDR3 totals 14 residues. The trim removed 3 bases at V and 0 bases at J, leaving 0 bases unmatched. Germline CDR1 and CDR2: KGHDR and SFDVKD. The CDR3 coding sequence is TGTGCCACCAGTGATACAGGGGACCAAGAGACCCAGTACTTC. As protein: CATSDTGDQETQYF.

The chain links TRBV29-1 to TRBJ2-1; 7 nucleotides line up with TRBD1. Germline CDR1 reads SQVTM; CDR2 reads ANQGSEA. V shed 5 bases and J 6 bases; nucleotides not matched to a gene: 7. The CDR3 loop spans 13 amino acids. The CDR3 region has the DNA TGCAGCGTTAGGGGGCGGGCCATCAATGAGCAGTTCTTC. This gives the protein CSVRGRAINEQFF.

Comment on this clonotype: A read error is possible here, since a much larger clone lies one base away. The CDR3 reads CASSQDGRPGVYNSPLHF. The CDR3 DNA is TGCGCCAGCAGCCAAGATGGACGACCGGGGGTCTATAATTCACCCCTCCACTTT. V is TRBV4-1 and J is TRBJ1-6, with a possible D match to TRBD1 (5 bases). V was trimmed by 0 bases and J by 3 bases, leaving 15 bases between them. This CDR3 comprises 18 residues. Germline CDR1 is MGHRA and CDR2 is YSYEKL.

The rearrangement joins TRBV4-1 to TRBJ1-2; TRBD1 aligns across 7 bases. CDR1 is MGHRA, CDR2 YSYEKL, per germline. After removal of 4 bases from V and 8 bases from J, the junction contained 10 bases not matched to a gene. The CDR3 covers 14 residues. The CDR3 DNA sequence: TGCGCCAGCAGCCCTTCCTTGACAGGGACCGGCTACACCTTC. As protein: CASSPSLTGTGYTF.

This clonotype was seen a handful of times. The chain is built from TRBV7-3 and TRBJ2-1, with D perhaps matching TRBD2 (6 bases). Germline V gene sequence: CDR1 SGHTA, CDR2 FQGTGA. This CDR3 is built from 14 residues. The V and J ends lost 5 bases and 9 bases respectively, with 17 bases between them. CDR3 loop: CASSKSGGPSEQFF. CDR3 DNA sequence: TGTGCCAGCAGCAAATCCGGGGGTCCCAGTGAGCAGTTCTTC.

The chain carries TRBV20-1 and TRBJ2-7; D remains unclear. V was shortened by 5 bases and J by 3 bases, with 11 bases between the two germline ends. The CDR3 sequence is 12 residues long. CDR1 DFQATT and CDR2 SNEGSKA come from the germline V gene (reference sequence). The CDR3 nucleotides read TGCAGTGCTGGTCGGCAGAGCTACGAGCAGTACTTC. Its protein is CSAGRQSYEQYF.

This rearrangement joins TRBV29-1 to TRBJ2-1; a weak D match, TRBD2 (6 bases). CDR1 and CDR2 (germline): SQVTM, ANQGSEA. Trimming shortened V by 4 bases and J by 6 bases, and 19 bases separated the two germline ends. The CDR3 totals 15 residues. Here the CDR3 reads CSVGRGGGRGNEQFF. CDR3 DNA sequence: TGCAGCGTTGGACGGGGTGGCGGGCGGGGCAATGAGCAGTTCTTC.

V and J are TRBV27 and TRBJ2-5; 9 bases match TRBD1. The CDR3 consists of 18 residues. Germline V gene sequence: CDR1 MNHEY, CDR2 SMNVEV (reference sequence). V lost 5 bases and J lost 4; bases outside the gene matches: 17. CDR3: CASSPLGRDRVGAETQYF. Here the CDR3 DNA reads TGTGCCAGCAGTCCCTTGGGCCGGGACAGGGTTGGAGCAGAGACCCAGTACTTC.

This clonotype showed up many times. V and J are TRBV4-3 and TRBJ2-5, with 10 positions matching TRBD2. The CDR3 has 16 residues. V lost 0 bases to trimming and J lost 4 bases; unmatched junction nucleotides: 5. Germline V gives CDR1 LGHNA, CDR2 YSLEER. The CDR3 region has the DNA TGCGCCAGCAGCCAAGACGGGGTAGCGGGGGGAGAGACCCAGTACTTC. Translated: CASSQDGVAGGETQYF.